The 15 T cell receptor beta chains given below trace back to one sample, sequenced in a study of OX40 agonist ivuxolimab in advanced cancers. Data came from immunoSEQ multiplex PCR; TCRdb stores just in-frame clones and leaves some out. In the table there are around 65,000 clones, about 91% of which are singletons. This specimen was CD4+ or CD8+ T cells sorted from blood, taken in a trial of the OX40 agonist ivuxolimab. These TCRs come from an adult with an advanced solid tumor such as melanoma, head and neck, liver or kidney cancer.

The chain links TRBV7-2 to TRBJ2-5; TRBD1 aligns across 7 bases. With V trimmed by 1 base and J by 5 bases, 10 bases remained unmatched. The CDR3 has 16 amino acids. Germline lookup yields CDR1 SGHTA and CDR2 FQGNSA. The CDR3 DNA follows: TGTGCCAGCAGCTTAGAGAAGACAGGGACGGTGGAGACCCAGTACTTC. Translating gives CASSLEKTGTVETQYF.

The rearrangement links TRBV5-4 to TRBJ2-7; no definite D call. Germline-derived CDR1 and CDR2 are SGHNT and YYREEE (reference sequence). CDR3 size: 14 residues. With 4 bases removed from V and 2 bases from J, the gap between germline ends came to 13 bases. Here the CDR3 DNA reads TGTGCCAGCAGCCCCCGACTGGACCCCTACGAGCAGTACTTC. As protein: CASSPRLDPYEQYF.

The gene calls are TRBV19 and TRBJ1-1; 8 bases agree with TRBD1. The CDR3 runs 15 residues. Germline assignment: CDR1 LNHDA and CDR2 SQIVND (reference sequence). V lost 5 bases to trimming and J lost 7 bases; unmatched junction nucleotides: 12. The CDR3 here is CASSPLSGQGVEAFF. Here the CDR3 DNA reads TGTGCCAGTAGTCCACTCTCTGGACAGGGAGTTGAAGCTTTCTTT.

This clone occurred once. The V call is TRBV10-3, the J call TRBJ2-2, with D tentatively TRBD1 or TRBD2 (5 bases each). With 2 bases removed from V and 6 bases from J, the gap between germline ends came to 10 bases. The germline V gene has CDR1 ENHRY and CDR2 SYGVKD. This CDR3 contains 14 residues. The CDR3 is CAISEGRGSGELFF. As DNA, the CDR3 is TGTGCCATCAGTGAGGGACGGGGCTCCGGGGAGCTGTTTTTT.

The chain has TRBV4-2 and TRBJ2-5; D is uncertain. From germline, CDR1 is LGHNA and CDR2 YNFKEQ. Trimming took 3 bases from V and 5 from J, leaving 10 bases between them. This CDR3 region has 13 residues. The CDR3: CASSHEDSETQYF. Written as DNA, the CDR3 is TGTGCCAGCAGCCACGAAGACTCGGAGACCCAGTACTTC.

The CDR3: CASSPLSGDYNEQFF. The CDR3, as DNA: TGTGCCAGCAGCCCGTTAAGCGGAGACTACAATGAGCAGTTCTTC. The chain links TRBV13 to TRBJ2-1, with D perhaps matching TRBD2 (5 bases). From germline, CDR1 is PRHDT and CDR2 FYEKMQ (reference sequence). This CDR3 is 15 amino acids long. Trimming left V 5 bases short and J 3 bases short, with 14 bases between.

This clone has just a few counts. The gene calls are TRBV15 and TRBJ1-1; a possible D gene is TRBD1 (5 bases). This CDR3 is built from 13 residues. Germline assignment: CDR1 LNHNV and CDR2 YYDKDF (reference sequence). V lost 9 bases, J lost 0 bases, and 11 bases lay in between. The CDR3 is CATRGGLNTEAFF. Here the CDR3 DNA reads TGTGCCACGAGGGGAGGGCTGAACACTGAAGCTTTCTTT.

This clone is a singleton in its sample. The rearrangement links TRBV11-1 to TRBJ1-1; 7 bases map to TRBD1. CDR3 length: 13 residues. The J segment lost 7 bases and the V segment lost 1 base, leaving 3 bases of the junction unmatched. Germline V lookup: CDR1 SGHAT, CDR2 FQDESV (reference sequence). This CDR3 reads CASSLGDSIEAFF. The CDR3 region has the DNA TGTGCCAGCAGCTTAGGGGACAGTATTGAAGCTTTCTTT.

CDR3 in amino acids: CATSRGALETQYF. In DNA, the CDR3 is TGTGCCACTTCTCGGGGGGCGTTGGAGACCCAGTACTTC. This chain connects TRBV15 to TRBJ2-5; possible D gene TRBD2, 7 bases. Germline V CDR1 and CDR2: LNHNV, YYDKDF (reference sequence). This CDR3 has 13 residues. Trimming stripped 9 bases from V and 5 bases from J, with 16 bases between. The full variable domain, completed using reference TRBV15 and TRBJ2-5, is DAMVIQNPRYQVTQFGKPVTLSCSQTLNHNVMYWYQQKSSQAPKLLFHYYDKDFNNEADTPDNFQSRRPNTSFCFLDIRSPGLGDTAMYLCATSRGALETQYFGPGTRLLVL.

The chain carries TRBV27 and TRBJ2-1; tentatively, D is TRBD1 or TRBD2 (5 bases each). V lost 3 bases and J lost 10, with 16 bases in between. The CDR3 is 14 residues long. Germline assignment: CDR1 MNHEY and CDR2 SMNVEV (reference sequence). The CDR3 nucleotides read TGTGCCAGCAGTTTTTCTGGGACCGTTGGGGAGCAGTTCTTC. It specifies CASSFSGTVGEQFF.

The chain carries TRBV7-9 and TRBJ1-4; TRBD1 agrees at 8 bases. The junction had 12 bases not matched to a gene; V was cut back by 1 base and J by 8 bases. Per germline, CDR1 SEHNR and CDR2 FQNEAQ (reference sequence). This CDR3 has 17 amino acids. CDR3 protein: CASSLVGRGQNLEKLFF. DNA for the CDR3: TGTGCCAGCAGCTTAGTGGGCAGGGGGCAAAATTTGGAAAAACTGTTTTTT.

This clone was detected a few times. This rearrangement joins TRBV7-6 to TRBJ2-7; TRBD1 matches at 10 bases. With V trimmed by 8 bases and J by 2 bases, 3 bases remained unmatched. The length of the CDR3 is 13 residues. In germline, CDR1 is SGHVS, CDR2 FNYEAQ. The CDR3 nucleotides read TGTGCCAGCCAGGACAGGGGGACCTACGAGCAGTACTTC. Protein sequence: CASQDRGTYEQYF.

The chain employs TRBV6-4 and TRBJ2-2; 10 nucleotides line up with TRBD2. Looked up from germline, CDR1 is MRHNA and CDR2 is SNTAGT. V was clipped by 4 bases and J by 4 bases; unmatched bases: 0. There are 14 residues in the CDR3. CDR3 bases: TGTGCCAGCAGTGCTAGCGGGAGCACCGGGGAGCTGTTTTTT. This gives the protein CASSASGSTGELFF.

There are a few counts of this clone. The rearrangement links TRBV7-9 to TRBJ1-2; 7 bases are a match to TRBD1. CDR1 and CDR2 from the germline V gene are SEHNR and FQNEAQ (reference sequence). Trimming removed 0 bases from V and 8 bases from J; junction bases left unmatched: 9. The CDR3 consists of 15 residues. The CDR3 sequence: CASSLADRAPWGYTF. In DNA form, the CDR3 reads TGTGCCAGCAGCTTAGCCGACAGGGCGCCTTGGGGCTACACCTTC.

This chain links TRBV5-8 with TRBJ2-7, with TRBD1 matching 8 bases. V was pared by 4 bases and J by 4 bases, with 1 base of the junction left unmatched. The germline V gene has CDR1 SGHTS and CDR2 YDEGEE. There are 12 residues in the CDR3. The CDR3 DNA reads TGTGCCAGCAGCGGGGACAGGTACGAGCAGTACTTC. It specifies CASSGDRYEQYF.